This entry lists 10 T cell receptor beta chains sequenced from one sample in a study of blood T cells in healthy people across ages. A second PCR, run for about 6 to 11 cycles, used a sample-barcoded 5' primer plus a J-beta primer mix. TCRdb re-called the 5' RACE reads through MiXCR, storing one row per CDR3 protein. The table includes 1.2 million to 1.5 million distinct CDR3 sequences, almost 60% detected once. The specimen sequenced was blood. These receptors all come from a man younger than 30 in good health.

The chain employs TRBV10-2 and TRBJ2-7; maybe TRBD1 (6 bases). The germline CDR1 and CDR2 sequences are WSHSY and SAAADI. The V end was cut by 5 bases, the J end by 5 bases, with 10 bases between. The CDR3 is 12 amino acids. This chain's CDR3 is CASSRQDHEQYF. CDR3 bases: TGCGCCAGCAGTCGACAGGACCACGAGCAGTACTTC.

This clonotype has only a few counts. The chain is built from TRBV7-2 and TRBJ2-1, with D possibly matching TRBD2 (5 bases). The CDR3 totals 15 residues. Trimming cost V 2 bases and J 4 bases, with 12 bases left between them. Per germline, CDR1 SGHTA and CDR2 FQGNSA. CDR3 in DNA: TGTGCCAGCAGCTTAAAGCAAGGCGGGTACAATGAGCAGTTCTTC. Translated, it gives CASSLKQGGYNEQFF.

The chain is built from TRBV4-2 and TRBJ2-5; no definite D call. Trimming stripped 2 bases from V and 11 bases from J, with 21 bases between. The CDR3 runs to 15 residues. CDR1 and CDR2 (germline): LGHNA, YNFKEQ. In DNA form, the CDR3 reads TGTGCCAGCAGCCAACCAGCACCCCCGCGCGGTGAGCAGTACTTC. It yields the protein CASSQPAPPRGEQYF.

This chain connects TRBV4-1 to TRBJ2-1; unclear D gene. The CDR3 sequence is 17 residues long. The germline V gene encodes CDR1 MGHRA and CDR2 YSYEKL. The V end was cut by 1 base, the J end by 0 bases, with 13 bases between. The CDR3 region has the DNA TGCGCCAGCAGCCAAGTTCCAACAGCCGGCTCCTACAATGAGCAGTTCTTC. Encoded protein: CASSQVPTAGSYNEQFF.

This clonotype was detected only a few times. The chain links TRBV12-3 or TRBV12-4 to TRBJ1-1, with 7 bases that match TRBD1. J was trimmed by 10 bases and V by 2 bases; bases with no gene match: 13. The CDR3 runs 15 residues. CDR3 region: CASSLTEGATDGAFF. Here the CDR3 DNA reads TGTGCCAGCAGTTTAACGGAGGGGGCAACCGATGGAGCTTTCTTT.

The rearrangement links TRBV7-9 to TRBJ2-1, with TRBD2 as a possible D gene (7 bases). Germline V lookup: CDR1 SEHNR, CDR2 FQNEAQ (reference sequence). Trimming left V 0 bases short and J 5 bases short, with 17 bases between. This CDR3 contains 17 residues. Here the CDR3 reads CASSLAVQAGAHNEQFF. Written as DNA, the CDR3 is TGTGCCAGCAGCTTAGCTGTCCAGGCGGGGGCCCACAATGAGCAGTTCTTC.

This clonotype was detected only a few times. CDR3 loop: CASSPSGGNYNEQFF. As DNA, the CDR3 is TGTGCCAGCAGCCCCAGTGGCGGGAACTACAATGAGCAGTTCTTC. The chain employs TRBV3-1 and TRBJ2-1; TRBD2 might be the D (6 bases). Germline loops: CDR1 LGHDT, CDR2 YNNKEL (reference sequence). The germline V and J ends were trimmed by 4 bases and 3 bases, with 13 bases remaining between them. CDR3 length: 15 amino acids.

This chain uses TRBV20-1 with TRBJ1-1, with D maybe TRBD1 (5 bases). The CDR3 contains 14 residues. The V end was cut by 8 bases, the J end by 4 bases, with 20 bases between. Germline V gene lookup returns CDR1 DFQATT and CDR2 SNEGSKA (reference sequence). Written as DNA, the CDR3 is TGCAGTATTTTAAGGGGCAGGTTGATCACTGAAGCTTTCTTT. Protein: CSILRGRLITEAFF.

This chain joins TRBV20-1 and TRBJ2-1, with 9 positions matching TRBD2. This CDR3 region has 15 residues. V trimming: 7 bases; J trimming: 5 bases; junction bases outside the gene matches: 12. Germline V gives CDR1 DFQATT, CDR2 SNEGSKA (reference sequence). The CDR3 region is CSGAGGRVLDNEQFF. The CDR3 DNA reads TGCAGTGGTGCGGGGGGGCGGGTTCTAGACAATGAGCAGTTCTTC.

J is TRBJ2-7 and V is TRBV2; D is possibly TRBD1 or TRBD2 (5 bases each). The CDR3 is made up of 14 amino acids. The V end lost 0 bases, the J end lost 3 bases, and 9 bases lay between the germline ends. CDR1 and CDR2 (germline): SNHLY, FYNNEI. The CDR3 sequence is CASSEAGDLYEQYF. The DNA for the CDR3 is TGTGCCAGCAGTGAAGCTGGGGACCTCTACGAGCAGTACTTC.